The rows below give T cell receptor beta chains drawn from one sample of a study of cytomegalovirus exposure and HLA in healthy donors. Sequenced by immunoSEQ multiplex PCR; TCRdb stores in-frame clones only, minus some. Among 200,000 to 250,000 clones listed, about 90% were seen once. The source material was PBMCs. Source of these receptors: a man between 18 and 29 years old in good health and CMV-seropositive. The CDR3 runs from the conserved cysteine through the conserved F or W. Each record gives: J gene, V gene, D gene, CDR3 protein, CDR3 DNA. A D gene is named only where the DNA matches it firmly.

J gene: TRBJ1-2; V gene: TRBV12-5; D gene: -; CDR3 protein: CASGLVSIAGVNYGYTF; CDR3 DNA: TGTGCTAGTGGTTTGGTCTCCATTGCAGGGGTTAACTATGGCTACACCTTC
J gene: TRBJ2-4; V gene: TRBV6-1; D gene: TRBD1; CDR3 protein: CASGTGSVNIQYF; CDR3 DNA: TGTGCCAGCGGGACAGGGTCTGTAAACATTCAGTACTTC
J gene: TRBJ1-5; V gene: TRBV27; D gene: -; CDR3 protein: CASSWQANQPQHF; CDR3 DNA: TGTGCCAGCAGTTGGCAGGCCAATCAGCCCCAGCATTTT
J gene: TRBJ2-3; V gene: TRBV2; D gene: TRBD2; CDR3 protein: CASTETSGLTDTQYF; CDR3 DNA: TGTGCCAGCACCGAGACTAGCGGCCTCACAGATACGCAGTATTTT
J gene: TRBJ2-7; V gene: TRBV2; D gene: -; CDR3 protein: CASSLGSYEQYF; CDR3 DNA: TGTGCCAGCAGCCTCGGGAGCTACGAGCAGTACTTC
J gene: TRBJ2-7; V gene: TRBV30; D gene: TRBD2; CDR3 protein: CAWSSLAVDSYEQYF; CDR3 DNA: TGTGCCTGGAGTTCACTAGCGGTGGACTCCTACGAGCAGTACTTC
J gene: TRBJ2-5; V gene: TRBV7-9; D gene: -; CDR3 protein: CASSLLSGETQYF; CDR3 DNA: TGTGCCAGCAGCTTACTGTCGGGAGAGACCCAGTACTTC
J gene: TRBJ2-6; V gene: TRBV6-4; D gene: -; CDR3 protein: CASSTTAASGANVLTF; CDR3 DNA: TGTGCCAGCAGCACGACAGCCGCCTCTGGGGCCAACGTCCTGACTTTC
J gene: TRBJ2-7; V gene: TRBV2; D gene: TRBD2; CDR3 protein: CASSGPSGRGYEQYF; CDR3 DNA: TGTGCCAGCAGTGGCCCTAGCGGGAGAGGCTACGAGCAGTACTTC
J gene: TRBJ1-5; V gene: TRBV4-1; D gene: -; CDR3 protein: CASSQDGRAQHF; CDR3 DNA: TGCGCCAGCAGCCAAGACGGAAGGGCTCAGCATTTT
J gene: TRBJ1-5; V gene: TRBV19; D gene: -; CDR3 protein: CASSPLRGPNQPQHF; CDR3 DNA: TGTGCCAGTAGTCCCCTTCGGGGCCCCAATCAGCCCCAGCATTTT